This TCR beta chain is drawn from a study of blood T cells in healthy people across ages. At the level of the study: The capture of about one barcoded beta molecule per two T cells was achieved by template switching.

A second PCR, run for about 7 to 11 cycles, used a sample-barcoded 5' primer plus a J-beta primer mix. MiXCR, run by TCRdb on the 5' RACE reads, gives a single entry per CDR3 protein. The sample shows hundreds of thousands of distinct CDR3 sequences, under 35% of them seen only once. Study-wide results and limits: The donors' CMV status was not determined, possibly confounding changes in expanded clonotypes. The lack of PBMC sorting stopped any conclusive naive versus antigen-experienced comparison.

This clonotype was seen more than once but under ten times. Its cognate antigen is unknown. Per sample, extraction of total RNA gave at least 5.5 micrograms in every case. The germline gives CDR1 DFQATT, CDR2 SNEGSKA (reference sequence). Deletions cut 6 bases from V and 0 bases from J, with 14 bases between. This CDR3 contains 15 residues. What was sequenced was blood. This sequence originates from a woman older than 75 in good health. This chain uses TRBV20-1 with TRBJ1-4; D is uncertain. CDR3 DNA: TGCAGTGCACCACCGACCCCAGCAACTAATGAAAAACTGTTTTTT. Translation: CSAPPTPATNEKLFF.